The 25 T cell receptor beta chains listed next were all sequenced from one sample in a study of cytomegalovirus exposure and HLA in healthy donors. The PCR contained 60 Vbeta and 13 Jbeta primers. Repertoires were generated with immunoSEQ multiplex PCR, while TCRdb's copy carries only in-frame clones and drops some. The table lists approximately 200,000 clones, about 75% of them singletons. Sequencing used PBMCs. These receptors were taken from a man aged 18 to 29 in good health and CMV-seronegative.

This clone appeared once. The chain combines TRBV7-3 with TRBJ2-6; 7 nucleotides line up with TRBD1. CDR1 and CDR2 (germline): SGHTA, FQGTGA. This CDR3 has 16 residues. V dropped 2 bases and J dropped 2; count of bases not matched to a gene: 3. CDR3 in DNA: TGTGCCAGCAGCTTACCCACAGGGGCTGGGGCCAACGTCCTGACTTTC. This translates into CASSLPTGAGANVLTF.

The chain couples TRBV6-1 to TRBJ1-5, with a tentative D call TRBD1 (5 bases). Germline CDR1 is MNHNS and CDR2 is SASEGT. CDR3 length: 13 residues. Deletions cut 6 bases from V and 2 bases from J, with 8 bases between. CDR3 sequence: CASSDSGNQPQHF. The CDR3 bases are TGTGCCAGCAGCGACAGTGGCAATCAGCCCCAGCATTTT.

The chain uses TRBV19 and TRBJ1-6; unclear D gene. V shed 3 bases and J shed 7 bases, with 7 bases lying between them. This CDR3 is 13 amino acids long. Germline assignment: CDR1 LNHDA and CDR2 SQIVND (reference sequence). In nucleotides, the CDR3 is TGTGCCAGTAGTATCAGTCGAAATTCACCCCTCCACTTT. This codes for CASSISRNSPLHF.

CDR3 in amino acids: CASSPAGADTQYF. The CDR3 coding sequence is TGTGCCAGCAGTCCCGCAGGCGCAGATACGCAGTATTTT. The chain is built from TRBV28 and TRBJ2-3, with D unresolved. V was shortened by 5 bases and J by 4 bases, with 10 bases between the two germline ends. The CDR3 totals 13 residues. CDR1 MDHEN and CDR2 SYDVKM come from the germline V gene.

This rearrangement joins TRBV7-9 to TRBJ2-5, with a weak D call TRBD2 (5 bases). Between the trimmed V and J ends, which lost 0 bases and 7 bases, there was a span of 12 bases. This CDR3 has 14 amino acids. From germline, CDR1 is SEHNR and CDR2 FQNEAQ (reference sequence). CDR3 in amino acids: CASSLANGGGTQYF. Here the CDR3 DNA reads TGTGCCAGCAGCTTAGCGAACGGAGGCGGGACCCAGTACTTC.

About this clone: Within the sample, other DNA sequences also encode this same CDR3. The chain couples TRBV6-5 to TRBJ1-2; D not resolved. The CDR3 covers 13 residues. V lost 2 bases, J lost 2 bases, and 6 bases lay in between. Germline assignment: CDR1 MNHEY and CDR2 SVGAGI. The CDR3 loop reads CASSYDGNYGYTF. The CDR3 DNA follows: TGTGCCAGCAGTTACGATGGCAACTATGGCTACACCTTC.

The rearrangement joins TRBV10-3 to TRBJ1-1, with TRBD1 matching over 9 bases. The CDR3 runs 16 residues. Germline CDR1 ENHRY, CDR2 SYGVKD. With 7 bases clipped from V and 2 bases from J, the junction kept 11 bases outside the gene matches. The CDR3 is CAITARGGQGNTEAFF. In DNA, the CDR3 is TGTGCCATCACCGCACGCGGGGGACAGGGTAACACTGAAGCTTTCTTT.

The rearrangement links TRBV13 to TRBJ2-1, with TRBD2 matching 9 bases. With V trimmed by 5 bases and J by 8 bases, 10 bases remained unmatched. CDR3 length: 15 residues. Germline CDR1 and CDR2: PRHDT and FYEKMQ (reference sequence). The CDR3 DNA sequence: TGTGCCAGCAGCCAAATCCATAGCGGGGGAGATGAGCAGTTCTTC. This codes for CASSQIHSGGDEQFF.

This chain joins TRBV28 and TRBJ2-3; TRBD2 matches at 11 bases. Germline V lookup: CDR1 MDHEN, CDR2 SYDVKM. After removal of 7 bases from V and 5 bases from J, the junction contained 11 bases not matched to a gene. CDR3 length equals 16 residues. DNA for the CDR3: TGTGCCAGCACGGGCGGGCTAGCGGGAGGCATAGATACGCAGTATTTT. As protein: CASTGGLAGGIDTQYF.

This clone was observed once. The CDR3 spells CASSPQSMNTEAFF. CDR3 DNA sequence: TGTGCCAGCAGCCCTCAGTCGATGAACACTGAAGCTTTCTTT. The chain uses TRBV7-9 and TRBJ1-1; D not certain. The V and J ends lost 5 bases and 0 bases respectively, with 10 bases between them. The CDR3 totals 14 residues. Germline loops: CDR1 SEHNR, CDR2 FQNEAQ (reference sequence).

This sequence joins TRBV20-1 and TRBJ2-7; no clear D. The germline V gene encodes CDR1 DFQATT and CDR2 SNEGSKA (reference sequence). CDR3 size: 11 residues. The V end was cut by 5 bases, the J end by 5 bases, with 10 bases between. In DNA, the CDR3 is TGCAGTGCTCTAGAGTTGGACGAGCAGTACTTC. Translating it yields CSALELDEQYF.

This clone was seen a few times. The chain is built from TRBV11-2 and TRBJ2-5; D is possibly TRBD2 (6 bases). The CDR3 is 14 residues long. CDR1 is SGHAT and CDR2 is FQNNGV in the germline V gene. V was cut by 3 bases and J by 4 bases, with 12 bases left in between. This CDR3 reads CASSLGLNGETQYF. The DNA of the CDR3 is TGTGCCAGCAGCTTGGGACTCAACGGAGAGACCCAGTACTTC.

The chain has TRBV18 and TRBJ1-2, with unresolved D. Per germline, CDR1 KGHSH and CDR2 LQKENI. Trimming took 3 bases from V and 4 from J, leaving 21 bases between them. The CDR3 totals 17 residues. In nucleotides, the CDR3 is TGTGCCAGCTCACCTAGGTTGCGAGGAGAGTCGGGCTATGGCTACACCTTC. Its protein is CASSPRLRGESGYGYTF.

The chain links TRBV11-3 to TRBJ1-1; 7 bases match TRBD1. Germline V gene lookup returns CDR1 SGHNT and CDR2 YENEEA. This CDR3 has 14 residues. V was clipped by 1 base and J by 4 bases; unmatched bases: 3. CDR3 region: CASSLVTGITEAFF. CDR3 DNA sequence: TGTGCCAGCAGCTTAGTGACAGGGATCACTGAAGCTTTCTTT. The full variable domain, with the rest looked up from reference TRBV11-3 and TRBJ1-1, is EAGVVQSPRYKIIEKKQPVAFWCNPISGHNTLYWYLQNLGQGPELLIRYENEEAVDDSQLPKDRFSAERLKGVDSTLKIQPAELGDSAVYLCASSLVTGITEAFFGQGTRLTVV.

V and J are TRBV27 and TRBJ2-5; TRBD2 is a possible D gene (5 bases). The ends were cut back, 3 bases at V and 1 base at J, with 12 bases in the middle. The CDR3 totals 15 residues. The V gene's germline CDR1 is MNHEY and CDR2 SMNVEV (reference sequence). CDR3 residues: CASSFSSGIQETQYF. Here the CDR3 DNA reads TGTGCCAGCAGTTTCTCGTCCGGGATCCAAGAGACCCAGTACTTC.

The chain uses TRBV11-2 and TRBJ1-4, with D perhaps matching TRBD1 (5 bases). The CDR3 runs 15 residues. From germline, CDR1 is SGHAT and CDR2 FQNNGV. V was trimmed by 5 bases and J by 4 bases, leaving 14 bases between them. The DNA of the CDR3 is TGTGCCAGCAGCCCGGGGGTACAGCTTAATGAAAAACTGTTTTTT. Translating gives CASSPGVQLNEKLFF.

The chain links TRBV2 to TRBJ1-4; D uncertain. The CDR3 has 15 amino acids. V was trimmed by 5 bases and J by 0 bases, leaving 10 bases between them. Germline CDR1 and CDR2: SNHLY and FYNNEI. The CDR3: CASSLDGTTNEKLFF. The CDR3 DNA is TGTGCCAGCAGTTTGGACGGGACAACTAATGAAAAACTGTTTTTT.

This clone appeared a single time. The chain links TRBV5-1 to TRBJ2-1; 10 nucleotides align to TRBD2. Trimming took 3 bases from V and 5 from J; bases not matched to a gene: 11. The CDR3 covers 17 residues. Germline V gives CDR1 SGHRS, CDR2 YFSETQ. CDR3 loop: CASSWGVLAGSNNEQFF. The CDR3 coding sequence is TGCGCCAGCAGCTGGGGGGTACTAGCGGGAAGTAACAATGAGCAGTTCTTC. Based on the CDR3 plus reference TRBV5-1 and TRBJ2-1, the full variable domain is KAGVTQTPRYLIKTRGQQVTLSCSPISGHRSVSWYQQTPGQGLQFLFEYFSETQRNKGNFPGRFSGRQFSNSRSEMNVSTLELGDSALYLCASSWGVLAGSNNEQFFGPGTRLTVL.

V gene TRBV7-6 combines with J gene TRBJ2-7, with 10 nucleotides matching TRBD2. The CDR3 length is 15 residues. Looked up from germline, CDR1 is SGHVS and CDR2 is FNYEAQ. Trimming cost V 3 bases and J 2 bases; bases outside gene matches: 4. The CDR3 DNA reads TGTGCCAGCAGCTTTTCTAGCGGGGGCGCCTACGAGCAGTACTTC. Protein product: CASSFSSGGAYEQYF.

The chain has TRBV28 and TRBJ2-7; 8 nucleotides match TRBD2. V dropped 8 bases and J dropped 3; count of bases not matched to a gene: 6. Germline V gene data show CDR1 as MDHEN and CDR2 as SYDVKM. The CDR3 loop spans 13 amino acids. The DNA for the CDR3 is TGTGCCAGCGGGACTAGTCGAGACTACGAGCAGTACTTC. Its protein is CASGTSRDYEQYF. Combining the CDR3 with reference TRBV28 and TRBJ2-7 gives the whole variable domain DVKVTQSSRYLVKRTGEKVFLECVQDMDHENMFWYRQDPGLGLRLIYFSYDVKMKEKGDIPEGYSVSREKKERFSLILESASTNQTSMYLCASGTSRDYEQYFGPGTRLTVT.

The chain is built from TRBV19 and TRBJ2-5, with D possibly being TRBD2 (7 bases). The CDR3 has 15 amino acids. CDR1 and CDR2 from the germline V gene are LNHDA and SQIVND (reference sequence). V was clipped by 3 bases and J by 2 bases, with 13 bases between them. The CDR3 protein is CASSIWGGQQETQYF. The CDR3 bases are TGTGCCAGTAGTATTTGGGGGGGACAACAAGAGACCCAGTACTTC.

J is TRBJ2-7 and V is TRBV7-2; no clear D. The germline V and J ends were trimmed by 5 bases and 4 bases, with 12 bases remaining between them. CDR3 length: 13 residues. Germline V gene lookup returns CDR1 SGHTA and CDR2 FQGNSA. The chain's CDR3 is CASSPTSSYEQYF. CDR3 bases: TGTGCCAGCAGCCCCACGAGTTCATACGAGCAGTACTTC.

CDR3 sequence (DNA): TGTGCCAGCAGTTACAACGGGAATGAGCAGTTCTTC. The encoded protein is CASSYNGNEQFF. The chain is built from TRBV6-6 and TRBJ2-1; no clear D gene. The CDR3 extends over 12 amino acids. V lost 2 bases, J lost 7 bases, and 6 bases lay in between. Germline V gives CDR1 MNHNY, CDR2 SVGAGI (reference sequence).

There are a few counts of this clone. The rearrangement joins TRBV14 to TRBJ1-2; 10 positions match TRBD1. Germline CDR1 SGHDN, CDR2 FVKESK. This CDR3 has 15 residues. Germline trimming cut 4 bases from V and 4 bases from J; bases unmatched to any gene: 6. CDR3 residues: CASSPGQGLSYGYTF. In nucleotides, the CDR3 is TGTGCCAGCAGCCCGGGACAGGGGTTATCCTATGGCTACACCTTC.

The J gene is TRBJ2-3, the V gene TRBV7-8, with 8 bases fitting TRBD2. The CDR3 extends over 15 amino acids. Germline V gene lookup returns CDR1 SGHVS and CDR2 FQNEAQ. Trimming cost V 5 bases and J 0 bases; bases outside gene matches: 4. DNA for the CDR3: TGTGCCAGCAGCCCTACTAGCGGAAGCACAGATACGCAGTATTTT. Amino acid sequence: CASSPTSGSTDTQYF.